Each of the 26 T cell receptor beta chains below was sequenced from the same sample in a study of identical twins. One entry per CDR3 protein results from TCRdb running MiXCR on the 5' RACE reads. The sample consists of 690,000 or so distinct CDR3 sequences, around 8.3% of them appearing once. In addition, the sample was reused for a study of yellow fever vaccine responses in identical twins.

The sample was PBMCs. The source is a young woman in good health.

This clonotype was recorded at least ten times. The chain couples TRBV12-3 or TRBV12-4 to TRBJ1-2; TRBD1 matches 7 bases. Trimming cost V 4 bases and J 8 bases; bases outside gene matches: 1. This CDR3 region has 11 residues. The CDR3 nucleotides read TGTGCCAGCAGTTACAGGGGCGGCTACACCTTC. It codes for CASSYRGGYTF.

This clonotype was seen repeatedly, ten times or more. The V gene is TRBV5-1, the J gene TRBJ2-1; 10 bases match TRBD2. The junction had 5 bases not matched to a gene; V was cut back by 0 bases and J by 2 bases. The CDR3 is 17 amino acids. Germline V CDR1 and CDR2: SGHRS, YFSETQ. This chain's CDR3 is CASSLDASGSAYNEQFF. The CDR3 DNA sequence: TGCGCCAGCAGCTTGGACGCTAGCGGGAGCGCCTACAATGAGCAGTTCTTC.

This clonotype was detected a few times. In nucleotides, the CDR3 is TGTGCCAGCAGCCCTGGGACAGGGACTTATGGCTACACCTTC. Translating gives CASSPGTGTYGYTF. J is TRBJ1-2 and V is TRBV3-1, with 9 bases fitting TRBD1. With 4 bases clipped from V and 5 bases from J, the junction kept 5 bases outside the gene matches. Germline lookup yields CDR1 LGHDT and CDR2 YNNKEL (reference sequence). This CDR3 is 14 amino acids long.

The rearrangement uses TRBV25-1 and TRBJ2-7; D is perhaps TRBD2 (6 bases). V was clipped by 4 bases and J by 7 bases, with 23 bases between them. The CDR3 is 16 amino acids. Germline CDR1 reads MGHDK; CDR2 reads SYGVNS. CDR3 region: CASSALEGQGLGEQYF. The CDR3 DNA reads TGTGCCAGCAGTGCTCTGGAGGGGCAGGGTTTGGGTGAGCAGTACTTC.

This clonotype was recorded at least ten times. CDR3 residues: CASSLVPWGSTDTQYF. DNA for the CDR3: TGTGCCAGCAGCTTAGTCCCATGGGGAAGCACAGATACGCAGTATTTT. The chain carries TRBV7-2 and TRBJ2-3; no reliable D call. The germline gives CDR1 SGHTA, CDR2 FQGNSA. The CDR3 consists of 16 residues. With 1 base removed from V and 0 bases from J, the gap between germline ends came to 11 bases.

The chain links TRBV6-1 to TRBJ2-7, with 7 bases matching TRBD1. The CDR3 is made up of 13 amino acids. J was trimmed by 1 base and V by 8 bases; bases with no gene match: 5. Germline values: CDR1 MNHNS, CDR2 SASEGT. CDR3 amino acids: CASSGTESYEQYF. CDR3 DNA sequence: TGTGCCAGCTCCGGGACAGAATCCTACGAGCAGTACTTC.

The genes are TRBV18 and TRBJ1-1; 8 bases are a match to TRBD1. This CDR3 contains 15 residues. Trimming took 4 bases from V and 3 from J; bases not matched to a gene: 7. CDR1 is KGHSH and CDR2 is LQKENI in the germline V gene. The chain's CDR3 is CASSLRTGTDTEAFF. For the CDR3, the DNA is TGTGCCAGCTCACTTCGGACAGGGACGGACACTGAAGCTTTCTTT.

This clonotype was picked up many times. V gene TRBV5-1 combines with J gene TRBJ2-1, with D perhaps TRBD1 (6 bases). V lost 5 bases and J 4 bases, leaving 13 bases between the germline ends. Germline V gene lookup returns CDR1 SGHRS and CDR2 YFSETQ. The CDR3 has 14 amino acids. Here the CDR3 DNA reads TGCGCCAGCAGAAACAGGGAAAGGTACAATGAGCAGTTCTTC. This gives the protein CASRNRERYNEQFF.

This clonotype was counted a few times. The CDR3 bases are TGCAGCGCCTACAGGGGACAAGAGACCCAGTACTTC. Translated, it gives CSAYRGQETQYF. The chain recombines TRBV29-1 with TRBJ2-5, with 7 bases lining up with TRBD1. The CDR3 is 12 residues long. After removal of 7 bases from V and 2 bases from J, the junction contained 4 bases not matched to a gene. Germline CDR1 and CDR2: SQVTM and ANQGSEA.

V gene TRBV11-2 combines with J gene TRBJ2-7; the D gene is possibly TRBD1 (6 bases). Germline V gene sequence: CDR1 SGHAT, CDR2 FQNNGV. The CDR3 covers 13 residues. V lost 1 base to trimming and J lost 6 bases, with 10 bases between them. This chain's CDR3 is CASSLGTGIEQYF. In DNA form, the CDR3 reads TGTGCCAGCAGCTTAGGTACAGGGATCGAGCAGTACTTC.

This sequence joins TRBV6-4 and TRBJ2-7; D possibly corresponds to TRBD1 (5 bases). CDR1 MRHNA and CDR2 SNTAGT come from the germline V gene. The CDR3 totals 12 residues. The germline V and J ends were trimmed by 0 bases and 8 bases, with 8 bases remaining between them. The CDR3 region has the DNA TGTGCCAGCAGTGACTCGAAGGGGAAGCAGTACTTC. It is translated as CASSDSKGKQYF.

This clonotype was observed a handful of times. CDR3 coding DNA: TGTGCCAGCAGCCAAGATTTAATGGTGAAGGCTGAAGCTTTCTTT. Translated: CASSQDLMVKAEAFF. The chain uses TRBV3-1 and TRBJ1-1, with unresolved D. Germline V gives CDR1 LGHDT, CDR2 YNNKEL (reference sequence). V lost 0 bases, J lost 6 bases, and 14 bases lay in between. The CDR3 runs to 15 residues.

This clonotype was counted a few times. V is TRBV28 and J is TRBJ1-2; 8 positions match TRBD1. Trimming took 0 bases from V and 0 from J; bases not matched to a gene: 9. CDR1 is MDHEN and CDR2 is SYDVKM in the germline V gene. CDR3 size: 18 residues. This chain's CDR3 is CASSLWTGTGGTNYGYTF. In nucleotides, the CDR3 is TGTGCCAGCAGTTTATGGACCGGGACAGGTGGCACTAACTATGGCTACACCTTC.

The chain carries TRBV4-2 and TRBJ2-7, with a tentative D call TRBD2 (7 bases). Germline CDR1 and CDR2: LGHNA and YNFKEQ. Trimming shortened V by 6 bases and J by 6 bases, and 18 bases separated the two germline ends. This CDR3 has 14 residues. This CDR3 reads CASRPLGGAGEQYF. The CDR3 region has the DNA TGTGCCAGCAGACCCCTAGGGGGGGCGGGCGAGCAGTACTTC.

The V call is TRBV4-3, the J call TRBJ2-1; TRBD2 aligns across 9 bases. After removal of 4 bases from V and 8 bases from J, the junction contained 6 bases not matched to a gene. The CDR3 has 14 residues. Germline values: CDR1 LGHNA, CDR2 YSLEER. The CDR3 is CASSPLAGVYEQFF. In DNA form, the CDR3 reads TGCGCCAGCAGCCCTTTAGCGGGAGTCTATGAGCAGTTCTTC.

In this sample, this clonotype turned up a few times. The rearrangement links TRBV15 to TRBJ2-3; 12 positions match TRBD1. Germline CDR1 is LNHNV and CDR2 is YYDKDF (reference sequence). V gave up 9 bases and J gave up 9 bases; unmatched junction bases: 13. The CDR3 extends over 15 amino acids. This CDR3 is CATKPGTGGSDTQYF. The DNA for the CDR3 is TGTGCCACAAAACCTGGGACAGGGGGCTCTGACACGCAGTATTTT.

The V call is TRBV20-1, the J call TRBJ2-7; TRBD1 agrees at 9 bases. Germline V CDR1 and CDR2: DFQATT, SNEGSKA (reference sequence). V trimming: 5 bases; J trimming: 2 bases; junction bases outside the gene matches: 7. The CDR3 runs to 14 residues. In DNA, the CDR3 is TGCAGTGCTTTCGACAGGGGGAAGGCCTACGAGCAGTACTTC. It codes for CSAFDRGKAYEQYF.

This clonotype was recorded many times. This sequence joins TRBV29-1 and TRBJ2-3; D unclear. Germline loops: CDR1 SQVTM, CDR2 ANQGSEA. Trimming shortened V by 2 bases and J by 1 base, and 7 bases separated the two germline ends. The CDR3 sequence is 13 residues long. As DNA, the CDR3 is TGCAGCGTTGAATTGTGGGGCACAGATACGCAGTATTTT. This gives the protein CSVELWGTDTQYF.

The sample holds many counts of this clonotype. The V call is TRBV3-1, the J call TRBJ2-1; no clear D gene. Germline CDR1 and CDR2: LGHDT and YNNKEL (reference sequence). The germline V and J ends were trimmed by 4 bases and 4 bases, with 11 bases remaining between them. The CDR3 totals 14 residues. CDR3 in amino acids: CASSLFSRYNEQFF. The DNA for the CDR3 is TGTGCCAGCAGCCTCTTTAGTAGGTACAATGAGCAGTTCTTC.

This clonotype came up a few times. The chain combines TRBV27 with TRBJ2-7, with D perhaps TRBD2 (6 bases). This CDR3 spans 13 amino acids. Germline V lookup: CDR1 MNHEY, CDR2 SMNVEV (reference sequence). V was shortened by 6 bases and J by 5 bases, with 14 bases between the two germline ends. The CDR3 region is CASSPGTPDEQYF. Here the CDR3 DNA reads TGTGCCAGCAGCCCCGGGACTCCGGACGAGCAGTACTTC.

This clonotype was detected ten times or more. The CDR3 DNA follows: TGTGCCAGCAGCTTAGTAGTGGCGGAGACCCAGTACTTC. This translates into CASSLVVAETQYF. This chain uses TRBV7-9 with TRBJ2-5, with D unresolved. Trimming removed 1 base at V and 5 bases at J, with 8 bases between. The CDR3 totals 13 residues. CDR1 and CDR2 from the germline V gene are SEHNR and FQNEAQ (reference sequence).

The CDR3 nucleotides are TGTGCCAGCAGGAACGAGGGCGGGCGCTCTGGAAACACCATATATTTT. Its protein is CASRNEGGRSGNTIYF. The chain is built from TRBV12-3 or TRBV12-4 and TRBJ1-3; no firm D call. There are 16 residues in the CDR3. Trimming cost V 6 bases and J 0 bases, with 15 bases left between them.

The chain combines TRBV6-5 with TRBJ2-7, with 9 bases that match TRBD1. The CDR3 has 15 residues. Germline trimming cut 2 bases from V and 6 bases from J; bases unmatched to any gene: 8. Germline V gives CDR1 MNHEY, CDR2 SVGAGI. The CDR3 DNA is TGTGCCAGCAGTTACGGGACAGGGTCTACTACCGAGCAGTACTTC. Amino acid sequence: CASSYGTGSTTEQYF.

CDR3 sequence (DNA): TGTGCCAGCAGTTACCTGGACAGGGGGAATGAAAAACTGTTTTTT. This encodes CASSYLDRGNEKLFF. The chain is built from TRBV6-5 and TRBJ1-4; TRBD1 matches 10 bases. The V gene end was trimmed by 2 bases and the J gene end by 5 bases; junction bases not matched to a gene: 2. Germline loops: CDR1 MNHEY, CDR2 SVGAGI. The CDR3 has 15 residues.

This clonotype came up many times. The chain uses TRBV12-3 or TRBV12-4 and TRBJ2-4; the D gene is possibly TRBD1 (5 bases). The V and J ends lost 3 bases and 0 bases respectively, with 9 bases between them. The CDR3 length is 15 residues. The CDR3 bases are TGTGCCAGCAGTTTCCAGGGTTTAGCCAAAAACATTCAGTACTTC. Translation: CASSFQGLAKNIQYF.

This clonotype turned up a few times. The chain combines TRBV30 with TRBJ2-7; D call uncertain. CDR1 GTSNPN and CDR2 SVGIG come from the germline V gene (reference sequence). The CDR3 length is 13 residues. Trimming left V 0 bases short and J 3 bases short, with 9 bases between. This CDR3 is CAWSVSSRYEQYF. CDR3 coding DNA: TGTGCCTGGAGTGTCTCCAGCCGCTACGAGCAGTACTTC.